This T cell receptor (beta chain) was sequenced in a study of identical twins (dated by TCRdb to about 2016). As for the study more broadly: To test whether fetal clonotypes persist, this study deep-sequenced TCR alpha and beta repertoires from monozygotic twins, from unrelated adults of various ages, and from cord blood. To rule out contamination, the twin experiments were replicated at different times with different library preparation protocols.

The CDR1 and CDR2 encoded by the germline V gene are SGDLS and YYNGEE. V ends up 4 bases short and J 6 bases short, with an unmatched junction base count of 7. Including the terminal cysteine and phenylalanine, the CDR3 comprises 15 residues. Only the CDR3 DNA is retained, 45 bases long and in frame from the first base. Only healthy Caucasian donors were included. Summary of the overall study and its limitations: Out-of-frame TCR alpha sharing in monozygotic twins was systematically underestimated by recombination models, whereas sharing between unrelated individuals was in agreement with the recombination models. Because the same donors could not be followed over many years, the conclusions depended on cross-sectional statistical analysis. Compared with coincidental sharing between unrelated individuals, out-of-frame TCR alpha sequences shared between twins had an excess of sequences with low generation probability. The excess sharing between twins in beta out-of-frame sequences was weaker because fewer shared sequences reduced the signal-to-noise ratio. Abundant cord blood beta clonotypes had fewer insertions, young adult naive repertoires showed a similar but weaker trend, and memory repertoires showed no such trend. Invariant T cells such as MAIT and iNKT could partly confound zero-insertion analyses, although diverse VJ usage argued against such confounding for most clonotypes.

Library prep was done by 5' RACE. TCRdb records Illumina HiSeq 2000 as the sequencer. A universal primer binding site was added through template switching, and the final cDNA carried a unique molecular identifier so that TCR cDNA molecules could be counted accurately. First-strand cDNA for TCR alpha and beta chains was synthesized from specific primers in the conserved constant-segment region. To control for contamination, every cDNA library was double barcoded, receiving both a SMART-Mk sample barcode and Illumina barcodes. TruSeq adapter sequences and Illumina sample barcodes were added in two successive PCR steps. The Illumina HiSeq platform was used with custom primers to sequence TCR alpha and beta cDNA libraries. The original methods were these. MiGEC was used to process raw reads and extract unique molecular identifiers, and MiXCR was used to find CDR3 positions. For each individual, recombination models were inferred using an EM algorithm with the repgenHMM and IGoR tools. The analysis of shared clonotypes was done with the tcR package in R, with sharing normalized by the product of cloneset sizes. Out-of-frame nonproductive sequences were analyzed to study raw recombination free of thymic and clonal selection effects. TCRdb took the public reads, trimmed them with fastp at Q25, ran MiXCR for clone calling and kept in-frame beta chains. A single entry per CDR3 protein holds the most common genes and DNA from its merged rows. The V and J calls, along with clone size, are taken from TCRdb and not from the paper's own processing. The sample table holds 1.5 million to 2 million distinct CDR3 sequences, of which under 35% were seen once. Together, the top ten hold 0.25% to 0.3% of the sample.

For this clonotype: There is no known antigen for this receptor. Base quality data are lacking; no much larger clone is found one base away.

This sequence was found in a newborn girl in good health. The sample taken for sequencing was cord blood. The chain employs TRBV9 and TRBJ2-1, and TRBD1 matches 10 of the central bases. The base sequence is TGTGCCAGCAGCCCCAGGGGACAGGGGATCAATGAGCAGTTCTTC. Translation gives CASSPRGQGINEQFF.